One and the same sample provided the 14 T cell receptor beta chains below, sequenced in a study of regulatory T cells in long-lasting Graves disease. Through Arm-PCR of CDR3 regions and iRepertoire HTBI primers, TCR beta libraries were built. TCRdb independently ran MiXCR on the multiplex PCR reads; one entry per CDR3 protein. The table includes 500,000 to 700,000 distinct CDR3 sequences, roughly 15% detected once. Time point meaning: newly diagnosed GD, antithyroid drugs for less than 3 months. The TCR library was made from RNA that had been extracted from PBMCs in TRIzol. These data also formed part of another study, on T cells in Graves' hyperthyroidism and ophthalmopathy.

The sample here was peripheral blood mononuclear cells (PBMCs), taken at new diagnosis, from a patient treated with antithyroid drugs. The receptors originated from a woman younger than 45 with Graves disease.

The sample holds many counts of this clonotype. The chain combines TRBV28 with TRBJ1-4; possible D gene TRBD1, 6 bases. The germline V gene has CDR1 MDHEN and CDR2 SYDVKM. V lost 9 bases and J 4 bases, leaving 12 bases between the germline ends. CDR3 length: 13 residues. CDR3 sequence reads: CASSGALNEKLFF. CDR3 in DNA: TGTGCCAGTTCAGGGGCACTTAATGAAAAACTGTTTTTT.

This clonotype has only a few counts. The chain recombines TRBV29-1 with TRBJ1-1; the match to TRBD1 covers 10 bases. The CDR3 runs to 14 residues. CDR1 is SQVTM and CDR2 is ANQGSEA in the germline V gene. V lost 6 bases to trimming and J lost 4 bases; unmatched junction nucleotides: 8. CDR3 residues: CSVSRTGGGTEAFF. The CDR3 nucleotides read TGCAGCGTGAGCCGGACAGGGGGAGGCACTGAAGCTTTCTTT.

The chain employs TRBV10-3 and TRBJ2-7, with TRBD1 identical over 7 bases. The CDR3 covers 15 residues. In germline, CDR1 is ENHRY, CDR2 SYGVKD. The ends lost 3 bases at V and 4 bases at J; junction bases unmatched: 9. Written as DNA, the CDR3 is TGTGCCATCAGTGACCCCCGGGACAGCGATTACGAGCAGTACTTC. It translates to CAISDPRDSDYEQYF.

This clonotype was seen repeatedly, ten times or more. The J gene is TRBJ2-7, the V gene TRBV27; D may be TRBD2 (5 bases). Germline loops: CDR1 MNHEY, CDR2 SMNVEV (reference sequence). The CDR3 runs 12 residues. The V end was cut by 4 bases, the J end by 12 bases, with 16 bases between. DNA of the CDR3: TGTGCCAGCAGTTCAATTGCGGGTTTAGGGTACTTC. Its translation: CASSSIAGLGYF.

This clonotype was observed at least ten times. The chain is built from TRBV6-5 and TRBJ1-3; TRBD1 might be the D (5 bases). CDR1 is MNHEY, CDR2 SVGAGI, per germline. The CDR3 is 18 residues long. The V and J ends lost 0 bases and 0 bases respectively, with 15 bases between them. The CDR3 reads CASSYSLAGGSSGNTIYF. As DNA, the CDR3 is TGTGCCAGCAGTTACTCCCTGGCGGGGGGAAGCTCTGGAAACACCATATATTTT.

The chain recombines TRBV28 with TRBJ2-7; the D gene is possibly TRBD2 (6 bases). This CDR3 spans 14 amino acids. The ends were cut back, 8 bases at V and 3 bases at J, with 17 bases in the middle. CDR1 is MDHEN, CDR2 SYDVKM, per germline. The CDR3 protein is CASSGVSGSYEQYF. CDR3 nucleotides: TGTGCCAGCTCCGGTGTTAGCGGAAGCTACGAGCAGTACTTC. Supplemented by reference TRBV28 and TRBJ2-7, the full variable domain reads DVKVTQSSRYLVKRTGEKVFLECVQDMDHENMFWYRQDPGLGLRLIYFSYDVKMKEKGDIPEGYSVSREKKERFSLILESASTNQTSMYLCASSGVSGSYEQYFGPGTRLTVT.

This clonotype was seen more than once but under ten times. The rearrangement uses TRBV6-1 and TRBJ2-4; TRBD1 is a possible D gene (6 bases). The germline V and J ends were trimmed by 6 bases and 0 bases, with 21 bases remaining between them. Germline V gives CDR1 MNHNS, CDR2 SASEGT. This CDR3 spans 18 amino acids. The CDR3 loop is CASSHAGGGGIAKNIQYF. CDR3 coding DNA: TGTGCCAGCAGCCACGCCGGTGGGGGCGGAATAGCCAAAAACATTCAGTACTTC.

This clonotype was recorded at least ten times. The chain has TRBV20-1 and TRBJ2-1; D is perhaps TRBD1 (6 bases). V dropped 5 bases and J dropped 6 bases, with 14 bases sitting between them. Germline CDR1 DFQATT, CDR2 SNEGSKA (reference sequence). The CDR3 extends over 13 amino acids. CDR3 bases: TGCAGTGCTCCCGAGACAGGCATCAATGAGCAGTTCTTC. This encodes CSAPETGINEQFF.

This clonotype was seen many times. Because the CDR3's place on the DNA is in doubt, the DNA is left out and the CDR3 is given as listed by TCRdb. The rearrangement links TRBV28 to TRBJ2-3. The CDR3 length is 14 residues, termini included. The germline gives CDR1 MDHEN, CDR2 SYDVKM. CDR3 sequence: CASSSSFLTDTQYF.

This clonotype was detected many times. This chain uses TRBV29-1 with TRBJ2-7, with D tentatively TRBD1 (5 bases). V was shortened by 3 bases and J by 2 bases, with 8 bases between the two germline ends. The length of the CDR3 is 12 residues. Germline CDR1 and CDR2: SQVTM and ANQGSEA. The CDR3 here is CSVDTGPYEQYF. DNA for the CDR3: TGCAGCGTTGATACAGGTCCCTACGAGCAGTACTTC.

V usage is TRBV19 and J usage is TRBJ2-2; D perhaps matches TRBD2 (5 bases). V was cut by 8 bases and J by 4 bases, with 14 bases left in between. This CDR3 region has 14 residues. Germline V gene sequence: CDR1 LNHDA, CDR2 SQIVND (reference sequence). For the CDR3, the DNA is TGTGCCAGTGGGCCAACTGGACTCACCGGGGAGCTGTTTTTT. It yields the protein CASGPTGLTGELFF.

This clonotype was seen only a few times. At one end the junction does not follow the germline gene, possibly because of a read error. The rearrangement uses TRBV5-1 and TRBJ2-3; no clear D. From germline, CDR1 is SGHRS and CDR2 YFSETQ. The CDR3 runs to 17 residues. The CDR3 DNA reads as TGTGCCAGCAGCCCACCAACCGGACGGGCCGGCTTGGATACGCAGTATTTT. Its protein is CASSPPTGRAGLDTQYF.

This clonotype was recorded a few times. The rearrangement joins TRBV7-3 to TRBJ2-7; D may be TRBD1 (6 bases). Trimming removed 1 base from V and 0 bases from J, with 10 bases in between. CDR1 SGHTA and CDR2 FQGTGA come from the germline V gene. The CDR3 loop spans 15 amino acids. CDR3 residues: CASSLSQGTSYEQYF. DNA of the CDR3: TGTGCCAGCAGCTTAAGCCAGGGGACCTCCTACGAGCAGTACTTC.

This clonotype has just a few counts. This chain links TRBV28 with TRBJ1-1; the match to TRBD1 covers 7 bases. The CDR3 sequence is 11 residues long. Unmatched junction bases numbered 6, after V lost 6 bases and J lost 11 bases. Germline loops: CDR1 MDHEN, CDR2 SYDVKM. The CDR3 here is CASRDRTGAFF. CDR3 nucleotides: TGTGCCAGCAGGGACAGGACGGGGGCTTTCTTT.